Below are 3 T cell receptor beta chains sequenced from a single sample in a study of cytomegalovirus exposure and HLA in healthy donors. The PCR used 60 Vbeta and 13 Jbeta primers. Measured with immunoSEQ multiplex PCR; TCRdb has only the in-frame clones, and not every one. This repertoire shows under 200,000 clones, approximately 80% found once; its top ten account for 1.5% to 2%. Sequences were obtained from PBMCs. The receptors derive from a woman between 18 and 29 years old in good health and CMV-seronegative.

The chain carries TRBV5-4 and TRBJ2-7, with D tentatively TRBD2 (6 bases). The germline gives CDR1 SGHNT, CDR2 YYREEE (reference sequence). The V gene lost 4 bases and the J gene lost 2 bases, with 19 bases spanning the gap. The CDR3 has 16 amino acids. CDR3 DNA sequence: TGTGCCAGCAGCCCGCGGGGCCTGGGATCCCCCTACGAGCAGTACTTC. Its translation is CASSPRGLGSPYEQYF.

CDR3 sequence: CASSPGVTSGGLISYNEQFF. In DNA, the CDR3 is TGCGCCAGCAGCCCTGGCGTCACTAGCGGGGGCCTAATTTCCTACAATGAGCAGTTCTTC. The J gene is TRBJ2-1, the V gene TRBV4-1; 11 nucleotides agree with TRBD2. Germline V gene sequence: CDR1 MGHRA, CDR2 YSYEKL. The CDR3 has 20 amino acids. V lost 4 bases and J lost 1; bases outside the gene matches: 15.

This clone was observed once. The gene calls are TRBV27 and TRBJ1-2; 9 bases are a match to TRBD1. Trimming at V came to 0 bases and at J to 4 bases, leaving 3 bases not matched to a gene. The germline V gene encodes CDR1 MNHEY and CDR2 SMNVEV (reference sequence). The CDR3 covers 15 residues. The CDR3 is CASSLSTGGSYGYTF. The CDR3 DNA is TGTGCCAGCAGTTTATCAACAGGGGGCAGCTATGGCTACACCTTC.